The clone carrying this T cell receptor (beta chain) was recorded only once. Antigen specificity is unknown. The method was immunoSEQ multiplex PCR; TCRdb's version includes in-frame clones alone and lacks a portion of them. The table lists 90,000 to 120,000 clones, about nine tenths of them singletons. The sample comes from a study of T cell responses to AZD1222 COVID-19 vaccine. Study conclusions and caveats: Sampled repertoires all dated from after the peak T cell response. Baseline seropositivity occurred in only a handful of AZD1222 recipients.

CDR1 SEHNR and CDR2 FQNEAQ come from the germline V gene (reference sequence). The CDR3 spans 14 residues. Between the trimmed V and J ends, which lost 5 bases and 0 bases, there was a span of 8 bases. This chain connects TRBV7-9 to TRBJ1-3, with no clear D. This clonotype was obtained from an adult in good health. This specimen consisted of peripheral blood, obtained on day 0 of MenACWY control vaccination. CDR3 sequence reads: CASSRDASGNTIYF. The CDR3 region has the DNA TGTGCCAGCAGCCGGGATGCCTCTGGAAACACCATATATTTT.